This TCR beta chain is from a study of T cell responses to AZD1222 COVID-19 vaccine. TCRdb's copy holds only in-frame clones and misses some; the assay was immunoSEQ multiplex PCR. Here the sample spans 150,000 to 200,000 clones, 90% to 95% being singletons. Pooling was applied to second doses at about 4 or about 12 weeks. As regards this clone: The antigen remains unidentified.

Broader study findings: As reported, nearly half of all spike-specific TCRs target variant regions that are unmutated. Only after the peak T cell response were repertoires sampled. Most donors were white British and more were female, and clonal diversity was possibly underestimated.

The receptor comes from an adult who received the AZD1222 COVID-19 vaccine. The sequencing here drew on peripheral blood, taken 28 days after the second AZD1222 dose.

The DNA of the CDR3 is TGTGCCAGCAGTGAAACACAGTCCTATGGCTACACCTTC. This codes for CASSETQSYGYTF. This chain uses TRBV2 with TRBJ1-2; no reliable D call. V shed 2 bases and J shed 4 bases, with 8 bases lying between them. The CDR3 is made up of 13 amino acids. Germline V gene lookup returns CDR1 SNHLY and CDR2 FYNNEI.